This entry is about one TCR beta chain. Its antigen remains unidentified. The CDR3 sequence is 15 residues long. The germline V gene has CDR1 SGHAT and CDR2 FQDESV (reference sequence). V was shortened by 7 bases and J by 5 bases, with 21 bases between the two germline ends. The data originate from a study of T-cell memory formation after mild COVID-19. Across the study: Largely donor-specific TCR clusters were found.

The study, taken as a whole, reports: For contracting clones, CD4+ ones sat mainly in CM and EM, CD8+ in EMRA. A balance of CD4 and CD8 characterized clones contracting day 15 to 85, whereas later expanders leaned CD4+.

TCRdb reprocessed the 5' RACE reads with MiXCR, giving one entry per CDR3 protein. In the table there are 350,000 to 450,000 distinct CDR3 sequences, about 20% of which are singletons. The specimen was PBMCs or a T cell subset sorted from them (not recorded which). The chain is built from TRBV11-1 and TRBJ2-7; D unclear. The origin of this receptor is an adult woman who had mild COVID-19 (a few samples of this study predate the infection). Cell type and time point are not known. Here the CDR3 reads CASTFIVSEDHEQYF. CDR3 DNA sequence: TGTGCCAGCACCTTTATCGTCAGCGAGGACCACGAGCAGTACTTC. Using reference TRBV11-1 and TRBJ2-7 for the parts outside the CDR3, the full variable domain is EAEVAQSPRYKITEKSQAVAFWCDPISGHATLYWYRQILGQGPELLVQFQDESVVDDSQLPKDRFSAERLKGVDSTLKIQPAELGDSAMYLCASTFIVSEDHEQYFGPGTRLTVT.